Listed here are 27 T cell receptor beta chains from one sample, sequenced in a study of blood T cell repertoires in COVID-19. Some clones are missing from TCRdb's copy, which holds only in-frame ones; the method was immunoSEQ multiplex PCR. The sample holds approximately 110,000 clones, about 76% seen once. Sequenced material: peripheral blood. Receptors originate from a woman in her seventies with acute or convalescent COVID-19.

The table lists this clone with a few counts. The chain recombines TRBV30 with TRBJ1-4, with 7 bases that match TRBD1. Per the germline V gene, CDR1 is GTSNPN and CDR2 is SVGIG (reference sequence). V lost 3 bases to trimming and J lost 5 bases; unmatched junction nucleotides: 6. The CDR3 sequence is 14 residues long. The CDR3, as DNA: TGTGCCTGGAGAGTAGGCAGGGGGAATGAAAAACTGTTTTTT. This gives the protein CAWRVGRGNEKLFF.

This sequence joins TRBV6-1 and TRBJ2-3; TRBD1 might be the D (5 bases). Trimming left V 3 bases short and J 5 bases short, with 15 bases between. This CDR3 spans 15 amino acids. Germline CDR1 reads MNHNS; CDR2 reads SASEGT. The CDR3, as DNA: TGTGCCAGCAGTGAGCTGGGTAGGGGCGTAGATACGCAGTATTTT. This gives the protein CASSELGRGVDTQYF.

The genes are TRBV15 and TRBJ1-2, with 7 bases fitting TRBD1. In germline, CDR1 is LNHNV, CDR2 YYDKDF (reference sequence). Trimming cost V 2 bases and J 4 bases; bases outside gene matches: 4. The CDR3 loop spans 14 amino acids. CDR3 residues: CATSRTGVIYGYTF. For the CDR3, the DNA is TGTGCCACCAGCAGAACAGGGGTAATCTATGGCTACACCTTC.

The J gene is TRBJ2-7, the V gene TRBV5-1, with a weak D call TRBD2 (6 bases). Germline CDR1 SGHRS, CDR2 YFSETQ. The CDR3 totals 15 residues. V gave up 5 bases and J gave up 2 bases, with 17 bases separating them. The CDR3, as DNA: TGCGCCAGCAGACGCCTGGAGGGGTCCACCTACGAGCAGTACTTC. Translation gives CASRRLEGSTYEQYF.

CDR3 nucleotides: TGTGCCAGCAGCCAAACTCATGGGAAGGGACAGCCTAGCACAGATACGCAGTATTTT. Translating it yields CASSQTHGKGQPSTDTQYF. V is TRBV5-6 and J is TRBJ2-3; 7 bases are shared with TRBD1. The CDR3 totals 19 residues. V trimming: 4 bases; J trimming: 0 bases; junction bases outside the gene matches: 17. Germline V CDR1 and CDR2: SGHDT, YYEEEE. Full variable domain (rest looked up from reference TRBV5-6 and TRBJ2-3): DAGVTQSPTHLIKTRGQQVTLRCSPKSGHDTVSWYQQALGQGPQFIFQYYEEEERQRGNFPDRFSGHQFPNYSSELNVNALLLGDSALYLCASSQTHGKGQPSTDTQYFGPGTRLTVL.

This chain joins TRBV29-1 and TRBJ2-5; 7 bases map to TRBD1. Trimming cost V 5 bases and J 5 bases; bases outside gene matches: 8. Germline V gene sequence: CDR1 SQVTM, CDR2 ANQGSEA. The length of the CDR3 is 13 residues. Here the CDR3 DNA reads TGCAGCGTTCTACAGGGGATAGGGGAGACCCAGTACTTC. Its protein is CSVLQGIGETQYF. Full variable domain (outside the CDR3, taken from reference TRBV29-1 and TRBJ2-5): SAVISQKPSRDICQRGTSLTIQCQVDSQVTMMFWYRQQPGQSLTLIATANQGSEATYESGFVIDKFPISRPNLTFSTLTVSNMSPEDSSIYLCSVLQGIGETQYFGPGTRLLVL.

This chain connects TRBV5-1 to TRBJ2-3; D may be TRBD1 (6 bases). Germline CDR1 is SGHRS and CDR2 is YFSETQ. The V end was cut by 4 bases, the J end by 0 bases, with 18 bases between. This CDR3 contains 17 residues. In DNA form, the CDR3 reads TGCGCCAGCAGCCCTCGAACAGGGAAGGCTAGCACAGATACGCAGTATTTT. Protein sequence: CASSPRTGKASTDTQYF.

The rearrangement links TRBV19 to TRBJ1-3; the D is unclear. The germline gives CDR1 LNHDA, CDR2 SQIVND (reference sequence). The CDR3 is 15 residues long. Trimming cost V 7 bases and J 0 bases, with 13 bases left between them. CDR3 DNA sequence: TGTGCCAGTACCCCGGGATGGGGCTCTGGAAACACCATATATTTT. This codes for CASTPGWGSGNTIYF.

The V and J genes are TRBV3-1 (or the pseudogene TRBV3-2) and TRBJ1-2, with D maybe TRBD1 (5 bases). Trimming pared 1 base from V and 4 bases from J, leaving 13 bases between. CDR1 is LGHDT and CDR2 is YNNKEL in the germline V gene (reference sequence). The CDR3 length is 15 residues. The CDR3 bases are TGTGCCAGCAGCCAAGTGCCCACGGGGGTCTATGGCTACACCTTC. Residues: CASSQVPTGVYGYTF.

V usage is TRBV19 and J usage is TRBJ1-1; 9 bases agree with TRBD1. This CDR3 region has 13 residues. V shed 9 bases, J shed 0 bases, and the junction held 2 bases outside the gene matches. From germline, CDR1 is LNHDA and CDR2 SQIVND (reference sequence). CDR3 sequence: CASGQGMNTEAFF. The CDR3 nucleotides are TGTGCCAGCGGACAGGGGATGAACACTGAAGCTTTCTTT.

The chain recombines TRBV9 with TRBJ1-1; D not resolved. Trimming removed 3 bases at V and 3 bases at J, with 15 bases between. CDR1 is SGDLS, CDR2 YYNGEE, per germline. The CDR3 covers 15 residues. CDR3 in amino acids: CASSAPEGADTEAFF. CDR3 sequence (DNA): TGTGCCAGCAGCGCGCCGGAGGGAGCGGACACTGAAGCTTTCTTT. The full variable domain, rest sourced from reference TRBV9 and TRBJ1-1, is DSGVTQTPKHLITATGQRVTLRCSPRSGDLSVYWYQQSLDQGLQFLIQYYNGEERAKGNILERFSAQQFPDLHSELNLSSLELGDSALYFCASSAPEGADTEAFFGQGTRLTVV.

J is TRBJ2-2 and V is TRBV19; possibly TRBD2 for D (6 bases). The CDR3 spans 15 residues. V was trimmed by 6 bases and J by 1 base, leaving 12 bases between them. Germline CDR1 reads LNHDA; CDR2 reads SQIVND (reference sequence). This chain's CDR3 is CASRRGQKNTGELFF. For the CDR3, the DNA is TGTGCCAGTAGGCGGGGTCAGAAGAACACCGGGGAGCTGTTTTTT.

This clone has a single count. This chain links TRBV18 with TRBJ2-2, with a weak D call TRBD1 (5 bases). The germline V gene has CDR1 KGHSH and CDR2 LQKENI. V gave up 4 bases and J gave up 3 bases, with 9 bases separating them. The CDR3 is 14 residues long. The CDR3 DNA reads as TGTGCCAGCTCACTCCAGGGTTACACCGGGGAGCTGTTTTTT. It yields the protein CASSLQGYTGELFF.

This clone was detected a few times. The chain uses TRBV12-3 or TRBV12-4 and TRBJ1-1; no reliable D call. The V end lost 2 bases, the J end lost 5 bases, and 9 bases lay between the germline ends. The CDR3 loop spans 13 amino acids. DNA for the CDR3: TGTGCCAGCAGTTTAAAACAGTGGACTGAAGCTTTCTTT. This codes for CASSLKQWTEAFF.

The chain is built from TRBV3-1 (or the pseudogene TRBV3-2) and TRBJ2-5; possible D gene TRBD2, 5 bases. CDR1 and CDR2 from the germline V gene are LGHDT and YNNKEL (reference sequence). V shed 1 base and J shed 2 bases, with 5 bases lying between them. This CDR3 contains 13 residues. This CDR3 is CASSQGEQETQYF. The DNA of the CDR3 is TGTGCCAGCAGCCAAGGGGAGCAAGAGACCCAGTACTTC.

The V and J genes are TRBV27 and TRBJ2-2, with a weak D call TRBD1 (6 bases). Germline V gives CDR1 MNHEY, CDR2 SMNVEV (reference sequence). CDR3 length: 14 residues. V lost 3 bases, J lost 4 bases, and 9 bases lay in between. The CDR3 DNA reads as TGTGCCAGCAGTTTTCGGACAGCCACCGGGGAGCTGTTTTTT. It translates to CASSFRTATGELFF.

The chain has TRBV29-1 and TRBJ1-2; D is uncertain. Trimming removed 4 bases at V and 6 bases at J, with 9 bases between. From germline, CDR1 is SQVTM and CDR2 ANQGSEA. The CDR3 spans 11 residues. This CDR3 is CSVGETHGYTF. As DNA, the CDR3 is TGCAGCGTTGGGGAGACCCATGGCTACACCTTC. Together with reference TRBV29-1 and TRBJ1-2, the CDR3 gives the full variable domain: SAVISQKPSRDICQRGTSLTIQCQVDSQVTMMFWYRQQPGQSLTLIATANQGSEATYESGFVIDKFPISRPNLTFSTLTVSNMSPEDSSIYLCSVGETHGYTFGSGTRLTVV.

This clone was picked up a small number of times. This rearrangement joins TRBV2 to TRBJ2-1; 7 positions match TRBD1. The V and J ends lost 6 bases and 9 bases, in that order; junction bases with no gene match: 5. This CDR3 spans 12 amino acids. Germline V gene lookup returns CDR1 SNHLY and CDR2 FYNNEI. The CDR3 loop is CASSTGVSEQFF. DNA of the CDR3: TGTGCCAGCAGCACAGGGGTCAGTGAGCAGTTCTTC.

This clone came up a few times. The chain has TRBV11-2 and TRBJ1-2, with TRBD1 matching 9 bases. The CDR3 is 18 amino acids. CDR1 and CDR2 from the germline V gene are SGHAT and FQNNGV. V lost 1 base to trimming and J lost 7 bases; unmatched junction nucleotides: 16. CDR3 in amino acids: CASSLADYRGRRRFGYTF. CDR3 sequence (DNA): TGTGCCAGCAGCTTAGCTGATTACAGGGGGCGCAGGCGTTTTGGCTACACCTTC. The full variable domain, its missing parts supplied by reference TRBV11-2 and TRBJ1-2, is EAGVAQSPRYKIIEKRQSVAFWCNPISGHATLYWYQQILGQGPKLLIQFQNNGVVDDSQLPKDRFSAERLKGVDSTLKIQPAKLEDSAVYLCASSLADYRGRRRFGYTFGSGTRLTVV.

The CDR3 here is CASLPRAGGQETQYF. CDR3 nucleotide sequence: TGTGCCAGCCTCCCGCGGGCGGGGGGCCAAGAGACCCAGTACTTC. The chain employs TRBV6-5 and TRBJ2-5; 8 bases fit TRBD2. CDR3 length equals 15 residues. V dropped 8 bases and J dropped 1; count of bases not matched to a gene: 9. Germline V CDR1 and CDR2: MNHEY, SVGAGI.

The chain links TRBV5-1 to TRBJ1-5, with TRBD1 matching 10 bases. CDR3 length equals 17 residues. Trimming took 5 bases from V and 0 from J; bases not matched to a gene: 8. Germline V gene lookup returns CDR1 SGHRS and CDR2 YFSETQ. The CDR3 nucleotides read TGCGCCAGCAGGACCGGGACAGGGGATCCTAGCAATCAGCCCCAGCATTTT. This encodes CASRTGTGDPSNQPQHF.

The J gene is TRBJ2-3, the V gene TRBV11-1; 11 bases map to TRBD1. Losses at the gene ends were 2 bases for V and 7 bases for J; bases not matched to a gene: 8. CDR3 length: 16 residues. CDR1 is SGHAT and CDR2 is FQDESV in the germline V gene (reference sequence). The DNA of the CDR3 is TGTGCCAGCAGCTTAACCGGACAGGGGGCCGCACATACGCAGTATTTT. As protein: CASSLTGQGAAHTQYF.

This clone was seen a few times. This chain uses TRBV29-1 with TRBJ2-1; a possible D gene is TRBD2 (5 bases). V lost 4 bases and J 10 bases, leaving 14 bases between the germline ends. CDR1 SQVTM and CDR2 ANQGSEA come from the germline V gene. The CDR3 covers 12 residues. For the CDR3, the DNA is TGCAGCGTTGGGCCCAGAGGGCAGGAGCAGTTCTTC. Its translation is CSVGPRGQEQFF.

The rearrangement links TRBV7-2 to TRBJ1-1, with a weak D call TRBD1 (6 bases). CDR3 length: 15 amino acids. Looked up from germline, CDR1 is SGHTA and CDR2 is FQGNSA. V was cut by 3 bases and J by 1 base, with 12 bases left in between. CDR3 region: CASSFWTESNTEAFF. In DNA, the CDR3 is TGTGCCAGCAGCTTTTGGACAGAGTCGAACACTGAAGCTTTCTTT. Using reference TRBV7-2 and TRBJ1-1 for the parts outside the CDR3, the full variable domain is GAGVSQSPSNKVTEKGKDVELRCDPISGHTALYWYRQSLGQGLEFLIYFQGNSAPDKSGLPSDRFSAERTGGSVSTLTIQRTQQEDSAVYLCASSFWTESNTEAFFGQGTRLTVV.

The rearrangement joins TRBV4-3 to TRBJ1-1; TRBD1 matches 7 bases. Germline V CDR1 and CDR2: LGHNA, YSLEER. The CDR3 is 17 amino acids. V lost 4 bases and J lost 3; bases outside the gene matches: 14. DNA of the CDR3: TGCGCCAGCAGCCCAGGGACAGTTTCTAGTTTCGACACTGAAGCTTTCTTT. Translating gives CASSPGTVSSFDTEAFF.

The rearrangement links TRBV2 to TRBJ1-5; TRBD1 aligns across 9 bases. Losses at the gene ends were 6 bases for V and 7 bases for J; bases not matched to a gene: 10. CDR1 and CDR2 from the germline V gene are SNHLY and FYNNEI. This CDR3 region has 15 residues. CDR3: CASREQGARGQPQHF. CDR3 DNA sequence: TGTGCCAGCAGGGAACAGGGGGCCCGTGGACAGCCCCAGCATTTT. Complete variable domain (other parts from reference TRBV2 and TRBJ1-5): EPEVTQTPSHQVTQMGQEVILRCVPISNHLYFYWYRQILGQKVEFLVSFYNNEISEKSEIFDDQFSVERPDGSNFTLKIRSTKLEDSAMYFCASREQGARGQPQHFGDGTRLSIL.

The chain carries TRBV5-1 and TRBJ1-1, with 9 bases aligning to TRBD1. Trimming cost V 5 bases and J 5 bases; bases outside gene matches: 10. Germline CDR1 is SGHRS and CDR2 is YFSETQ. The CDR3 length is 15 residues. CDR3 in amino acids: CASRAPGQGWTEAFF. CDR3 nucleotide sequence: TGCGCCAGCAGAGCCCCGGGACAGGGATGGACTGAAGCTTTCTTT.